Presented here are 15 T cell receptor beta chains from one specimen sequenced in a study of shared T cell receptors in the human thymus. Assay: immunoSEQ multiplex PCR; the TCRdb copy retains only in-frame clones and omits some. The sample includes over 450,000 clones, about 80% seen only once; the top ten take roughly 0.013%. These same records also appear under a second study, on human thymus T cells.

The sequencing input was thymocytes. These receptors originate from a boy younger than two with a congenital heart defect.

The chain joins TRBV15 to TRBJ2-1; 11 nucleotides agree with TRBD2. Trimming removed 5 bases from V and 3 bases from J; junction bases left unmatched: 9. Per the germline V gene, CDR1 is LNHNV and CDR2 is YYDKDF (reference sequence). CDR3 length: 17 amino acids. The CDR3 loop is CATSGGGTSGGYNEQFF. CDR3 coding DNA: TGTGCCACCAGCGGGGGGGGGACTAGCGGAGGCTACAATGAGCAGTTCTTC. Using reference TRBV15 and TRBJ2-1 for the parts outside the CDR3, the full variable domain is DAMVIQNPRYQVTQFGKPVTLSCSQTLNHNVMYWYQQKSSQAPKLLFHYYDKDFNNEADTPDNFQSRRPNTSFCFLDIRSPGLGDTAMYLCATSGGGTSGGYNEQFFGPGTRLTVL.

The V gene is TRBV15, the J gene TRBJ1-5; 8 bases align to TRBD1. The CDR3 is 20 residues long. The V segment lost 3 bases and the J segment 0 bases; nucleotides outside the gene matches: 16. Germline V gene sequence: CDR1 LNHNV, CDR2 YYDKDF (reference sequence). CDR3 amino acids: CATSRKTDRGGVPSNQPQHF. DNA for the CDR3: TGTGCCACCAGCAGGAAGACCGACAGGGGCGGAGTCCCTAGCAATCAGCCCCAGCATTTT.

The V and J genes are TRBV5-1 and TRBJ2-1; TRBD2 matches at 8 bases. The CDR3 contains 16 residues. Germline assignment: CDR1 SGHRS and CDR2 YFSETQ. With 0 bases clipped from V and 8 bases from J, the junction kept 10 bases outside the gene matches. CDR3 coding DNA: TGCGCCAGCAGCTTGGGAGGAGGGCGGGAGGAGGATGAGCAGTTCTTC. Encoded protein: CASSLGGGREEDEQFF.

CDR3: CASSPRATSAHTGELFF. CDR3 bases: TGTGCCAGCAGCCCAAGGGCGACTAGCGCCCACACCGGGGAGCTGTTTTTT. The rearrangement joins TRBV6-4 to TRBJ2-2; 8 nucleotides align to TRBD2. The CDR3 extends over 17 amino acids. Germline V lookup: CDR1 MRHNA, CDR2 SNTAGT. Germline trimming cut 6 bases from V and 3 bases from J; bases unmatched to any gene: 12.

This clone has just one count. Written as DNA, the CDR3 is TGTGCCAGCAGTGCGGTCAGCGGGAGGGCCCAAGAGACCCAGTACTTC. It yields the protein CASSAVSGRAQETQYF. The chain combines TRBV27 with TRBJ2-5; 10 nucleotides line up with TRBD2. Germline V gene data show CDR1 as MNHEY and CDR2 as SMNVEV (reference sequence). The CDR3 is 16 amino acids. Losses at the gene ends were 5 bases for V and 1 base for J; bases not matched to a gene: 7.

J is TRBJ2-7 and V is TRBV28, with 14 bases matching TRBD2. Trimming took 6 bases from V and 3 from J; bases not matched to a gene: 4. The CDR3 sequence is 15 residues long. CDR1 and CDR2 (germline): MDHEN, SYDVKM. CDR3: CASRTSGRDFYEQYF. Here the CDR3 DNA reads TGTGCCAGCAGGACTAGCGGGAGGGATTTCTACGAGCAGTACTTC.

The CDR3 DNA is TGTGCCAGCAGCCCAGACAGGGGGAACACCGGGGAGCTGTTTTTT. Translation: CASSPDRGNTGELFF. The chain recombines TRBV7-9 with TRBJ2-2; TRBD1 aligns across 8 bases. Trimming cost V 5 bases and J 1 base; bases outside gene matches: 3. Per the germline V gene, CDR1 is SEHNR and CDR2 is FQNEAQ (reference sequence). There are 15 residues in the CDR3. Supplemented by reference TRBV7-9 and TRBJ2-2, the full variable domain reads DTGVSQNPRHKITKRGQNVTFRCDPISEHNRLYWYRQTLGQGPEFLTYFQNEAQLEKSRLLSDRFSAERPKGSFSTLEIQRTEQGDSAMYLCASSPDRGNTGELFFGEGSRLTVL.

V gene TRBV7-3 combines with J gene TRBJ1-1; TRBD1 matches 7 bases. There are 13 residues in the CDR3. V was pared by 5 bases and J by 4 bases, with 4 bases of the junction left unmatched. Germline values: CDR1 SGHTA, CDR2 FQGTGA. The CDR3 is CASSMRGPTEAFF. The CDR3, as DNA: TGTGCCAGCAGCATGAGGGGGCCCACTGAAGCTTTCTTT.

The chain uses TRBV30 and TRBJ1-5, with TRBD1 matching 8 bases. Germline V gene lookup returns CDR1 GTSNPN and CDR2 SVGIG (reference sequence). V was pared by 6 bases and J by 0 bases, with 13 bases of the junction left unmatched. The CDR3 is 17 amino acids. CDR3 bases: TGTGCCTGCGATCGGGACAGGCCCAGATATAGCAATCAGCCCCAGCATTTT. Protein product: CACDRDRPRYSNQPQHF.

The rearrangement uses TRBV6-4 and TRBJ2-1; 10 bases are a match to TRBD2. CDR1 MRHNA and CDR2 SNTAGT come from the germline V gene. The CDR3 spans 16 residues. Unmatched junction bases numbered 7, after V lost 0 bases and J lost 8 bases. CDR3 in amino acids: CASSDSPSGSLHEQFF. CDR3 DNA sequence: TGTGCCAGCAGTGACTCGCCTAGCGGGAGCCTCCATGAGCAGTTCTTC.

This chain joins TRBV4-3 and TRBJ1-4; the match to TRBD1 covers 7 bases. The CDR3 length is 19 residues. The germline V gene encodes CDR1 LGHNA and CDR2 YSLEER. V lost 0 bases and J lost 6; bases outside the gene matches: 16. CDR3 in DNA: TGCGCCAGCAGCCAAGATAGAAGGGGGCTGGGCCGGGACCATGAAAAACTGTTTTTT. Its protein product is CASSQDRRGLGRDHEKLFF.

CDR3 sequence: CASGLVLPPRPLSYNEQFF. CDR3 nucleotides: TGTGCTAGTGGTTTGGTACTTCCTCCGCGGCCCCTCTCCTACAATGAGCAGTTCTTC. This chain links TRBV12-5 with TRBJ2-1, with D uncertain. V was trimmed by 0 bases and J by 0 bases, leaving 18 bases between them. CDR3 length: 19 amino acids. Germline assignment: CDR1 LGHNT and CDR2 FRNRAP.

This clone was recorded only once. The chain has TRBV7-9 and TRBJ2-1, with 9 bases lining up with TRBD2. V was clipped by 3 bases and J by 8 bases; unmatched bases: 8. From germline, CDR1 is SEHNR and CDR2 FQNEAQ (reference sequence). CDR3 size: 15 residues. The DNA of the CDR3 is TGTGCCAGCAGCTTCTTCCTAGCGGGATCCCATGAGCAGTTCTTC. Translating it yields CASSFFLAGSHEQFF. Based on the CDR3 plus reference TRBV7-9 and TRBJ2-1, the full variable domain is DTGVSQNPRHKITKRGQNVTFRCDPISEHNRLYWYRQTLGQGPEFLTYFQNEAQLEKSRLLSDRFSAERPKGSFSTLEIQRTEQGDSAMYLCASSFFLAGSHEQFFGPGTRLTVL.

The V call is TRBV6-5, the J call TRBJ1-6; D unresolved. This CDR3 region has 14 residues. Deletions cut 7 bases from V and 3 bases from J, with 10 bases between. In germline, CDR1 is MNHEY, CDR2 SVGAGI. The CDR3 protein is CASKPGVYNSPLHF. The CDR3, as DNA: TGTGCCAGCAAGCCAGGTGTCTATAATTCACCCCTCCACTTT.

This clone occurred a few times. The chain combines TRBV4-1 with TRBJ1-3, with unresolved D. The V gene lost 4 bases and the J gene lost 9 bases, with 13 bases spanning the gap. Germline assignment: CDR1 MGHRA and CDR2 YSYEKL. The CDR3 length is 13 residues. The chain's CDR3 is CASSRTHGGTIYF. DNA for the CDR3: TGCGCCAGCAGCCGCACCCACGGAGGCACCATATATTTT.